Listed below are T cell receptor beta chains from one sample, sequenced in a study of metastatic and nonmetastatic thyroid tumors. MiXCR was used by TCRdb to re-call the PCR reads. The sample yields approximately 28,000 clones, over 20% seen once. Sequencing was done on a sample of blood. These receptor sequences come from a female donor with papillary thyroid cancer or a benign thyroid nodule (not recorded which). Some clones in this sample may be carry-over from other donors' samples. CDR3s include the opening cysteine and the closing phenylalanine or tryptophan. A D gene is named only where the DNA matches it firmly. Not every row has a clone size; where given, it reads once, few, many or a size class.

J | D | size | length | V | DNA | CDR3
TRBJ2-2 | - | few | 13 | TRBV27 | TGTGCCAGCAGTTCACGGCCCTCCGGGGAGCTGTTTTTT | CASSSRPSGELFF
TRBJ2-3 | TRBD2 | many | 17 | TRBV9 | TGTGCCAGCAGCGCCCGTCTAGCGGGAGGGCCGGGGGATACGCAGTATTTT | CASSARLAGGPGDTQYF
TRBJ2-3 | - | many | 14 | TRBV6-4 | TGTGCCAGCACTTCAACCACCTCCACAGATACGCAGTATTTT | CASTSTTSTDTQYF
TRBJ2-7 | TRBD1 | - | 16 | TRBV20-1 | TGCAGTGCCCAAGACAGGGGGAGGTCAAGCTCCTACGAGCAGTACTTC | CSAQDRGRSSSYEQYF
TRBJ1-1 | - | - | 14 | TRBV6-1 | TGTGCCAGCAGTGGCCTTGAAATGAACACTGAAGCTTTCTTT | CASSGLEMNTEAFF
TRBJ1-1 | TRBD1 | many | 16 | TRBV11-2 | TGTGCCAGCAGGAACGCGCTACAGGGGATAAACACTGAAGCTTTCTTT | CASRNALQGINTEAFF
TRBJ1-5 | - | - | 13 | TRBV20-1 | TGCAGTGCCCCAGGCGGGGGCAATCAGCCACAGCATTTT | CSAPGGGNQPQHF
TRBJ1-1 | - | - | 14 | TRBV6-2/TRBV6-3 | TGTGCCAGCAGCCTCGGGGGGGGGCGAACTGAAGCTTTCTTT | CASSLGGGRTEAFF
TRBJ2-3 | - | - | 15 | TRBV14 | TGTGCCAGCAGCCAAGATAGGCGTACAACCGGGTCGGAGTATTTT | CASSQDRRTTGSEYF
TRBJ2-7 | - | many | 14 | TRBV10-3 | TGTGCCATCAGTGTAAAGGGTTCGTTGAACGAGCAGTACTTC | CAISVKGSLNEQYF
TRBJ1-6 | - | few | 14 | TRBV27 | TGTGCCAGCAGTTTTCACAGGGCTAATTCACCCATCCACTTT | CASSFHRANSPIHF
TRBJ1-3 | - | medium-sized | 13 | TRBV6-1 | TGTGCCAGCAGTCAAACCTCTGGAAACACCATATATTTT | CASSQTSGNTIYF
TRBJ1-2 | - | few | 12 | TRBV28 | TGTGCCAGCATAGGAGCAAGATATGGCTACACCTTC | CASIGARYGYTF
TRBJ2-1 | - | medium-sized | 11 | TRBV6-1 | TGTGCCAGCAGCCGGGACAATGAGCAGTTCTTC | CASSRDNEQFF
TRBJ2-2 | TRBD1 | many | 15 | TRBV4-3 | TGCGCCAGCAGCCACCAGGGACAGCACACCGGGGAGCTGTTTTTT | CASSHQGQHTGELFF
TRBJ1-2 | TRBD1 | medium-sized | 16 | TRBV6-2/TRBV6-3 | TGTGCCAGCAGGCCCCTAGGACAGGCCGCTAACTATGGCTACACCTTC | CASRPLGQAANYGYTF
TRBJ2-3 | - | few | 12 | TRBV6-1 | TGTGCCAGCAATTTAGCTATAGATACGCAGTATTTT | CASNLAIDTQYF
TRBJ2-3 | - | - | 11 | TRBV20-1 | TGCAGTGCTAGAGGACCTAATACGCAGTATTTT | CSARGPNTQYF
TRBJ1-5 | TRBD1 | - | 14 | TRBV20-1 | TGCAGTGCTAGGGGACAGGGAACCAATCAGCCCCAGCATTTT | CSARGQGTNQPQHF
TRBJ2-7 | - | - | 13 | TRBV19 | TGTGCCAGTAGTATAAGGACAAACCACGAGCAGTACTTC | CASSIRTNHEQYF
TRBJ1-4 | - | - | 15 | TRBV6-1 | TGTGCCAGCAAATGGCAGACCCCCGGGAGGGAAAAACTGTTTTTT | CASKWQTPGREKLFF
TRBJ1-5 | - | many | 14 | TRBV12-3/TRBV12-4 | TGTGCCAGCAGTTTGACAGGCTCGAATCAGCCCCAGCATTTT | CASSLTGSNQPQHF
TRBJ1-1 | TRBD1 | medium-sized | 13 | TRBV19 | TGTGCCAGTCATATACAGGGGGGGACTGAAGCTTTCTTT | CASHIQGGTEAFF
TRBJ2-7 | - | many | 15 | TRBV13 | TGTGCCAGCAGATACTCCGGGACACTGACGCACGAGCAGTACTTC | CASRYSGTLTHEQYF
TRBJ1-5 | - | few | 17 | TRBV6-5 | TGTGCCAGCAGTTACGCGGACACTCTACTCAGGGCCCAGCCCCAGCATTTT | CASSYADTLLRAQPQHF
TRBJ2-2 | - | many | 14 | TRBV30 | TGTGCCTGGGCCGGGACCTCGAACACCGGGGAGCTGTTTTTT | CAWAGTSNTGELFF
TRBJ2-7 | - | - | 14 | TRBV6-1 | TGTGCCAGCAGTGTCGGGCCGACCACCTACGAGCAGTACTTC | CASSVGPTTYEQYF
TRBJ1-2 | TRBD1 | - | 13 | TRBV20-1 | TGCAGTGCGCCGGGACAGTCTAACTATGGCTACACCTTC | CSAPGQSNYGYTF